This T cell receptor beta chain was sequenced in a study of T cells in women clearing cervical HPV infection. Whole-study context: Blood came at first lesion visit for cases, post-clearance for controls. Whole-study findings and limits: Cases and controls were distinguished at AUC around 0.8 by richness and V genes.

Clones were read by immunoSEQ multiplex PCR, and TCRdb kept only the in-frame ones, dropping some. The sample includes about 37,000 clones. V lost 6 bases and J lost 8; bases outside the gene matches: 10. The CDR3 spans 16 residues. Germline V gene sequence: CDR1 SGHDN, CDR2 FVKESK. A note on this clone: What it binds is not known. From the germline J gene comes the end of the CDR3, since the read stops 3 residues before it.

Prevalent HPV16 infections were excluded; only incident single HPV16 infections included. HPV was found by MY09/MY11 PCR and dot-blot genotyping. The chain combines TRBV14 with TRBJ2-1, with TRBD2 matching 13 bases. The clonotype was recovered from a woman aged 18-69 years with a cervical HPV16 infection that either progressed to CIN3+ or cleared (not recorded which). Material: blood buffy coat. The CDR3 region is CASRELAGGLWDEQFF. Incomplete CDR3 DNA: TGTGCCAGCAGAGAACTAGCGGGGGGGCTGTGGGATGAG. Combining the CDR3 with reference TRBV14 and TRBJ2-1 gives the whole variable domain EAGVTQFPSHSVIEKGQTVTLRCDPISGHDNLYWYRRVMGKEIKFLLHFVKESKQDESGMPNNRFLAERTGGTYSTLKVQPAELEDSGVYFCASRELAGGLWDEQFFGPGTRLTVL.